A single TCR beta chain is shown here with its context. The germline CDR1 and CDR2 sequences are KGHSH and LQKENI. This CDR3 comprises 12 residues. Trimming took 10 bases from V and 4 from J, leaving 13 bases between them. This sample was taken from a study of blood T cell repertoires in COVID-19. Whole-study context: The United States, Italy and Spain supplied acute and convalescent COVID-19 samples. From T cells, B-cell-depleted T cells, or PBMCs came the material, which was cDNA or gDNA.

Authors' processing steps: Scientists estimated how many nucleated cells there were by amplifying reference gene primers. TCRdb's table, derived via immunoSEQ multiplex PCR, lists solely in-frame clones and lacks some. The DNA was the basis for D and trimming; V, J and clone size are from that table. The sample includes more than 20,000 clones, roughly nine tenths of them seen just once. The origin of this receptor is a human donor in a cohort sampled during active COVID-19. This chain uses TRBV18 with TRBJ1-2, with D unresolved. The specimen sequenced was peripheral blood. CDR3 DNA sequence: TGTGCCACCCGGACGGGAAGCTATGGCTACACCTTC. This sequence encodes CATRTGSYGYTF.